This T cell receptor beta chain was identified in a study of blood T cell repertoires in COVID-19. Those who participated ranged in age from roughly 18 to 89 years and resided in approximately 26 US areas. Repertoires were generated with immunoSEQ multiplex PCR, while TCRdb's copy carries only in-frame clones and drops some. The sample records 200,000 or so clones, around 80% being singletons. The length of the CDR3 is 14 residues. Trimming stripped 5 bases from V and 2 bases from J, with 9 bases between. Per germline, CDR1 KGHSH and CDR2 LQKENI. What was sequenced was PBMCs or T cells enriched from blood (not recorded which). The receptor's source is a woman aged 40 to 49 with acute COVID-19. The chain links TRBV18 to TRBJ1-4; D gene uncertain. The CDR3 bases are TGTGCCAGCTCAGGGCTTCGGACTAATGAAAAACTGTTTTTT. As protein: CASSGLRTNEKLFF. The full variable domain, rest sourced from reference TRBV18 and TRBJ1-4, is NAGVMQNPRHLVRRRGQEARLRCSPMKGHSHVYWYRQLPEEGLKFMVYLQKENIIDESGMPKERFSAEFPKEGPSILRIQQVVRGDSAAYFCASSGLRTNEKLFFGSGTQLSVL.